This T cell receptor (beta chain) was captured in a study of shared clonotypes between healthy human individuals. Researchers ran the assay at a deep level. For sorted subsets, about 190 ng DNA per replicate equaled 33,000 or so T cell genomes. Repertoires were generated with immunoSEQ multiplex PCR, while TCRdb's copy carries only in-frame clones and drops some. The sample has approximately 1.1 million clones, about four fifths seen once. The germline V gene encodes CDR1 PRHDT and CDR2 FYEKMQ (reference sequence). V gave up 1 base and J gave up 1 base, with 4 bases separating them. This CDR3 is 13 amino acids long.

Sequencing was carried out using memory CD4+ T cells from PBMCs. As for subset: CD45RA-negative fraction. J is TRBJ1-1 and V is TRBV13; no firm D call. The clonotype originates from a man in his late teens or twenties in good health. Some clones in this sample may be carry-over from other donors' samples. The CDR3 loop reads CASSLAKNTEAFF. CDR3 bases: TGTGCCAGCAGCTTAGCCAAGAACACTGAAGCTTTCTTT.